The clone carrying this T cell receptor beta chain appeared a few times. Relative to the germline gene, one junction end is altered; a read error may explain this. As to treatment: randomized to nivolumab then ipilimumab (arm A) or the reverse (arm B). The CDR3 covers 18 residues. Germline assignment: CDR1 MNHGY and CDR2 SAAAGT. These data belong to a study of sequential checkpoint blockade in melanoma. Study information: Both treatment sequences were followed by maintenance nivolumab. After nivolumab or ipilimumab alone, some 20 patients had week-13 rebiopsies.

Libraries were prepared by immunoSEQ multiplex PCR; TCRdb keeps only in-frame clonotypes and omits some of them. The sample shows around 2,300 clones, 20% to 25% of them seen only once. The source of this sequence is a human donor with melanoma. Material: tumor tissue (inferred from file names), obtained from a patient given nivolumab and ipilimumab in sequence. The gene calls are TRBV6-8 and TRBJ2-6; D gene ambiguous. The CDR3 DNA reads TGTGCCAGCAGTTTCTATCCAGCTCTAACAAAGTCGGGCCAACGTCCTGACTTC. It codes for CASSFYPALTKSGQRPDF.